This T cell receptor (beta chain) originates from a study of cytomegalovirus exposure and HLA in healthy donors. The PCR used 60 Vbeta and 13 Jbeta primers. The method was immunoSEQ multiplex PCR; TCRdb's version includes in-frame clones alone and lacks a portion of them. The data hold 150,000 to 250,000 clones, with about four fifths observed a single time. Germline V gives CDR1 MNHEY, CDR2 SVGAGI. V was clipped by 2 bases and J by 11 bases, with 10 bases between them. The CDR3 spans 12 residues. Sample: PBMCs. The J gene is TRBJ2-1, the V gene TRBV6-5, with D possibly matching TRBD2 (5 bases). The source of this sequence is a girl between 10 and 17 years old in good health and CMV-seropositive. The CDR3 region is CASSYRAGKQFF. The CDR3, as DNA: TGTGCCAGCAGTTACAGGGCCGGGAAGCAGTTCTTC.